This T cell receptor beta chain was sequenced for a study of T cell responses to AZD1222 COVID-19 vaccine. General observations from the study: At baseline, just a handful of AZD1222 recipients tested seropositive.

Sequenced by immunoSEQ multiplex PCR; TCRdb stores in-frame clones only, minus some. The data contain about 120,000 clones, around 81% of them singletons. CDR1 is MNHEY, CDR2 SVGAGI, per germline. This CDR3 has 16 residues. With 2 bases clipped from V and 6 bases from J, the junction kept 11 bases outside the gene matches. About this clone itself: Antigen unknown.

This chain links TRBV6-5 with TRBJ2-7; 9 nucleotides agree with TRBD1. This sequence originates from an adult in good health. Sequenced here: peripheral blood, sampled on day 0 of AZD1222 vaccination. The DNA of the CDR3 is TGTGCCAGCAGTTACCTAATTGTCGGACAGGGGCGCGAGCAGTACTTC. Translated: CASSYLIVGQGREQYF.